These 14 T cell receptor beta chains were sequenced from one sample in a study of CD8+CD57+ T cells in acquired aplastic anemia. Patients chosen for sequencing had CD8+CD57+ cells that had expanded, as shown by flow cytometry. Profiling of TCR beta VDJ combinations and CDR3 sequences used genomic DNA as template. TCRdb used MiXCR to reprocess the reads, holding one entry per CDR3 protein. Altogether approximately 150,000 distinct CDR3 sequences are present, about 64% being singletons, with the ten largest covering 35% to 60%. Sample: sorted CD4+, CD8+, or CD8+CD57+ T cells (not recorded which) from PBMCs. The receptors were gathered from a human donor with aplastic anemia.

The V call is TRBV2, the J call TRBJ1-5; D may be TRBD1 (5 bases). The V and J ends lost 2 bases and 4 bases respectively, with 12 bases between them. The length of the CDR3 is 15 residues. Germline-derived CDR1 and CDR2 are SNHLY and FYNNEI. Written as DNA, the CDR3 is TGTGCCAGCAGTGAACAACAGGCCCTGAATCAGCCCCAGCATTTT. It is translated as CASSEQQALNQPQHF. Supplemented by reference TRBV2 and TRBJ1-5, the full variable domain reads EPEVTQTPSHQVTQMGQEVILRCVPISNHLYFYWYRQILGQKVEFLVSFYNNEISEKSEIFDDQFSVERPDGSNFTLKIRSTKLEDSAMYFCASSEQQALNQPQHFGDGTRLSIL.

The chain uses TRBV9 and TRBJ1-1; perhaps TRBD1 as D (5 bases). V dropped 0 bases and J dropped 6 bases, with 15 bases sitting between them. The CDR3 contains 15 residues. Germline V lookup: CDR1 SGDLS, CDR2 YYNGEE. In nucleotides, the CDR3 is TGTGCCAGCAGCGTAGTGCCCTCTAAGGGGCCTGAAGCTTTCTTT. Its protein product is CASSVVPSKGPEAFF.

Details on this clonotype: Relative to the germline gene, one junction end is altered; a read error may explain this. The chain is built from TRBV20-1 and TRBJ2-5; D possibly corresponds to TRBD1 (6 bases). The CDR3 consists of 14 residues. Germline V gene lookup returns CDR1 DFQATT and CDR2 SNEGSKA (reference sequence). The CDR3 coding sequence is TGCAGTGCTAGACGGACAGATGCAAATCAGCCCCAGCACTTC. Its protein is CSARRTDANQPQHF.

This chain links TRBV15 with TRBJ1-5; no reliable D call. The CDR3 spans 12 residues. V was cut by 8 bases and J by 2 bases, with 7 bases left in between. CDR1 is LNHNV, CDR2 YYDKDF, per germline (reference sequence). CDR3 in DNA: TGTGCCACCTCGTTCGGCAATCAGCCCCAGCATTTT. Amino acid sequence: CATSFGNQPQHF.

This clonotype has just one count. This chain connects TRBV19 to TRBJ2-5, with D unclear. Germline CDR1 reads LNHDA; CDR2 reads SQIVND (reference sequence). The CDR3 extends over 12 amino acids. The V end lost 10 bases, the J end lost 5 bases, and 14 bases lay between the germline ends. As DNA, the CDR3 is TGTGCCACCGCCTCCTTAGGGGAGACCCAGTACTTC. Translation gives CATASLGETQYF.

V and J are TRBV5-1 and TRBJ2-3, with no clear D. Trimming removed 1 base at V and 1 base at J, with 13 bases between. CDR1 and CDR2 from the germline V gene are SGHRS and YFSETQ. CDR3 length: 16 amino acids. The CDR3 loop reads CASSLIGPAGTDTQYF. CDR3 DNA sequence: TGCGCCAGCAGCTTGATCGGCCCCGCCGGCACAGATACGCAGTATTTT.

The chain joins TRBV7-9 to TRBJ2-2; D remains unclear. The CDR3 runs to 15 residues. Germline V gene sequence: CDR1 SEHNR, CDR2 FQNEAQ (reference sequence). Trimming pared 4 bases from V and 8 bases from J, leaving 17 bases between. The CDR3 DNA sequence: TGTGCCAGCAGCTCACGGACGGAATCCAGGGGGGAGCTGTTTTTT. Its translation: CASSSRTESRGELFF.

This rearrangement joins TRBV2 to TRBJ2-7; TRBD2 matches 13 bases. The J call is doubtful: the DNA matches TRBJ2-1 better. Germline V gene lookup returns CDR1 SNHLY and CDR2 FYNNEI. The CDR3 consists of 15 residues. In nucleotides, the CDR3 is TGTGCCAGCAGGGAGACTAGCGGGGGGATAGGCGAGCAGTTCTTC. Encoded protein: CASRETSGGIGEQFF.

The V gene is TRBV10-3, the J gene TRBJ2-2; D remains unclear. V was shortened by 2 bases and J by 6 bases, with 10 bases between the two germline ends. CDR1 is ENHRY and CDR2 is SYGVKD in the germline V gene. The CDR3 runs to 14 residues. The CDR3 here is CAISELLESGELFF. In nucleotides, the CDR3 is TGTGCCATCAGTGAGCTCCTAGAATCCGGGGAGCTGTTTTTT.

This chain links TRBV7-8 with TRBJ1-1; a weak D match, TRBD1 (5 bases). The DNA end lines up better with TRBJ1-4; the J call may be wrong. CDR1 is SGHVS, CDR2 FQNEAQ, per germline. The CDR3 has 14 amino acids. The CDR3 bases are TGTGCCAGCAGCTTCAGGGAAAGTAATGAAAAACTGTTTTTT. It codes for CASSFRESNEKLFF.

The chain uses TRBV7-6 and TRBJ2-1; 8 positions match TRBD2. The germline CDR1 and CDR2 sequences are SGHVS and FNYEAQ. Trimming at V came to 1 base and at J to 4 bases, leaving 6 bases not matched to a gene. The CDR3 runs 16 residues. CDR3 residues: CASSLGGGGGYNEQFF. The CDR3 bases are TGTGCCAGCAGCTTAGGGGGTGGCGGGGGGTACAATGAGCAGTTCTTC.

The CDR3: CASSDRLGEGYTF. The CDR3 DNA sequence: TGTGCCAGCAGTGATCGGCTGGGGGAAGGCTACACCTTC. V and J are TRBV6-1 and TRBJ1-2; possibly TRBD1 for D (5 bases). CDR1 and CDR2 (germline): MNHNS, SASEGT. The CDR3 is made up of 13 amino acids. The V end was cut by 3 bases, the J end by 8 bases, with 13 bases between.

The CDR3 here is CASRSRGQGTDTQYF. CDR3 sequence (DNA): TGTGCCAGCCGGTCCCGGGGGCAGGGCACAGATACGCAGTATTTT. The V call is TRBV25-1, the J call TRBJ2-3; D is possibly TRBD1 or TRBD2 (6 bases each). Germline CDR1 and CDR2: MGHDK and SYGVNS. Trimming removed 8 bases from V and 1 base from J, with 16 bases in between. There are 15 residues in the CDR3.

The chain has TRBV7-2 and TRBJ2-7, with D perhaps assigned TRBD1 or TRBD2 (5 bases each). The CDR3 loop spans 15 amino acids. In germline, CDR1 is SGHTA, CDR2 FQGNSA. V was cut by 2 bases and J by 1 base, with 12 bases left in between. The CDR3 nucleotides read TGTGCCAGCAGCTTAACGGGACGGGTGTCCTACGAGCAGTACTTC. Translation: CASSLTGRVSYEQYF.